The T cell receptor beta chain under discussion was sequenced for a study of a mutant IDH1 vaccine in newly diagnosed glioma. The repertoire was sequenced with immunoSEQ multiplex PCR; TCRdb's copy has only in-frame clones and lacks some. The profile covers 20,000 to 30,000 clones, with approximately 90% appearing a single time and over 9% taken by the ten largest. This clone was seen only once. Time point described: baseline, week 1 (first vaccination visit). Treatment given: pre-vaccination baseline after standard-of-care therapy. The V end was cut by 1 base, the J end by 4 bases, with 18 bases between. Per germline, CDR1 SGHDT and CDR2 YYEEEE. The CDR3 has 17 amino acids.

The starting material was PBMCs, obtained from a glioma patient treated with radiotherapy, temozolomide or both. The clonotype originates from a man aged 30-40 years with glioma. This chain links TRBV5-6 with TRBJ2-1; D perhaps matches TRBD1 (6 bases). DNA for the CDR3: TGTGCCAGCAGCTTGAGGGGCGGCAGGGGATTGTACAATGAGCAGTTCTTC. This sequence encodes CASSLRGGRGLYNEQFF.